This note documents a single T cell receptor beta chain sequence. Its antigen is still unknown. This sample is drawn from a study of PD-1 blockade in classical Hodgkin lymphoma. General study findings and limits: Diminished baseline TCR diversity has been reported in newly diagnosed patients relative to healthy donors. TCR diversity in CD4+, not CD8+, cells rose significantly by C4D1. The origin of the repertoire differences remains undefined, with disease activity or prior therapy as possible causes. Newly diagnosed and completely responding patients shared comparable baseline diversity.

The CDR3 length is 17 residues. CDR1 and CDR2 from the germline V gene are LNHNV and YYDKDF (reference sequence). V was pared by 1 base and J by 2 bases, with 14 bases between. Some clones are missing from TCRdb's copy, which holds only in-frame ones; the method was immunoSEQ multiplex PCR. In the table there are about 6,000 clones, 45% to 65% of which are singletons. Each and every patient relapsed after autologous stem cell transplantation, and patients got differing brentuximab vedotin exposure. Thawed PBMCs were subjected to magnetic negative selection, which yielded isolated CD8+ T cells. The chain employs TRBV15 and TRBJ1-4; no firm D call. The material was CD8+ T cells from blood, obtained at baseline. This TCR came from a human donor with classical Hodgkin lymphoma. CDR3 residues: CATSRAGEDRTNEKLFF. The CDR3 nucleotides are TGTGCCACCAGCAGAGCTGGGGAAGATAGGACTAATGAAAAACTGTTTTTT.